Shown below are 11 T cell receptor beta chains from a single sample sequenced in a study of early stage breast cancer tumors. TCRdb's table, derived via immunoSEQ multiplex PCR, lists solely in-frame clones and lacks some. The sample lists 45,000 to 65,000 clones, around 80% occurring once. Sample: blood. These receptors came from a person in their 40s with breast cancer.

The rearrangement links TRBV6-6 to TRBJ1-5, with TRBD1 as a possible D gene (5 bases). Germline CDR1 MNHNY, CDR2 SVGAGI (reference sequence). V was pared by 2 bases and J by 9 bases, with 11 bases between. The CDR3 totals 13 residues. CDR3: CASSYGGGWPQHF. The DNA for the CDR3 is TGTGCCAGCAGTTACGGGGGGGGATGGCCCCAGCATTTT.

The J gene is TRBJ2-2, the V gene TRBV6-1; 8 bases map to TRBD2. Germline CDR1 is MNHNS and CDR2 is SASEGT. The CDR3 consists of 14 residues. J lost 0 bases, V lost 10 bases, and 4 bases had no gene match. CDR3 sequence: CAISGLANTGELFF. The CDR3 DNA sequence: TGTGCCATCTCGGGACTAGCGAACACCGGGGAGCTGTTTTTT.

V gene TRBV2 combines with J gene TRBJ2-1; unclear D gene. V was cut by 5 bases and J by 1 base, with 6 bases left in between. Germline lookup yields CDR1 SNHLY and CDR2 FYNNEI. The CDR3 totals 13 residues. DNA for the CDR3: TGTGCCAGCAGTACTAAATCCTACAATGAGCAGTTCTTC. It translates to CASSTKSYNEQFF. Full variable domain (missing parts from reference TRBV2 and TRBJ2-1): EPEVTQTPSHQVTQMGQEVILRCVPISNHLYFYWYRQILGQKVEFLVSFYNNEISEKSEIFDDQFSVERPDGSNFTLKIRSTKLEDSAMYFCASSTKSYNEQFFGPGTRLTVL.

V gene TRBV20-1 combines with J gene TRBJ2-5; D unclear. The DNA matches TRBJ2-7 better at its end, which makes the J call doubtful. CDR1 is DFQATT, CDR2 SNEGSKA, per germline (reference sequence). The CDR3 is 11 amino acids. CDR3 sequence: CSAASHHEQYF. The CDR3 bases are TGCAGTGCTGCCAGTCACCACGAGCAGTACTTC.

The rearrangement joins TRBV9 to TRBJ1-1; tentatively, D is TRBD1 (6 bases). CDR1 and CDR2 (germline): SGDLS, YYNGEE. The V and J ends lost 4 bases and 5 bases respectively, with 15 bases between them. CDR3 length: 14 residues. CDR3 region: CASSRGGGQTEAFF. In DNA, the CDR3 is TGTGCCAGCAGCCGAGGCGGGGGGCAGACTGAAGCTTTCTTT.

The chain is built from TRBV9 and TRBJ2-7; D may be TRBD2 (5 bases). With 0 bases removed from V and 0 bases from J, the gap between germline ends came to 10 bases. CDR1 and CDR2 from the germline V gene are SGDLS and YYNGEE. There are 15 residues in the CDR3. The CDR3 sequence is CASSVGLEGSYEQYF. The CDR3, as DNA: TGTGCCAGCAGCGTAGGACTCGAGGGCTCCTACGAGCAGTACTTC.

The chain employs TRBV7-9 and TRBJ2-5; TRBD2 matches 7 bases. The trim removed 8 bases at V and 4 bases at J, leaving 13 bases unmatched. Germline lookup yields CDR1 SEHNR and CDR2 FQNEAQ (reference sequence). The CDR3 is 15 amino acids. The CDR3 DNA is TGTGCCAGCGCCCTCGGGGGAGGGCCGGTAGAGACCCAGTACTTC. It yields the protein CASALGGGPVETQYF. The full variable domain, in which reference TRBV7-9 and TRBJ2-5 provide the parts outside the CDR3, is DTGVSQNPRHKITKRGQNVTFRCDPISEHNRLYWYRQTLGQGPEFLTYFQNEAQLEKSRLLSDRFSAERPKGSFSTLEIQRTEQGDSAMYLCASALGGGPVETQYFGPGTRLLVL.

The chain recombines TRBV4-1 with TRBJ2-7; tentatively, D is TRBD2 (6 bases). The germline V gene has CDR1 MGHRA and CDR2 YSYEKL. V was cut by 1 base and J by 0 bases, with 13 bases left in between. This CDR3 is built from 16 residues. CDR3 residues: CASSQVASVSSYEQYF. The CDR3, as DNA: TGCGCCAGCAGCCAAGTCGCTAGCGTGAGCTCCTACGAGCAGTACTTC.

The chain is built from TRBV11-3 and TRBJ2-5; no firm D call. The germline V gene encodes CDR1 SGHNT and CDR2 YENEEA. The CDR3 totals 15 residues. V shed 5 bases and J shed 0 bases, with 13 bases lying between them. CDR3 sequence reads: CASSVFIDYQETQYF. The DNA for the CDR3 is TGTGCCAGCAGCGTTTTTATAGACTACCAAGAGACCCAGTACTTC.

V and J are TRBV11-3 and TRBJ1-2; 12 bases match TRBD1. The CDR3 extends over 14 amino acids. V was pared by 5 bases and J by 9 bases, with 7 bases of the junction left unmatched. Germline V gene sequence: CDR1 SGHNT, CDR2 YENEEA. This CDR3 reads CASSPTGTGGSYTF. CDR3 DNA sequence: TGTGCCAGCAGCCCTACCGGGACAGGGGGCAGCTACACCTTC.

This chain joins TRBV25-1 and TRBJ2-5, with D possibly matching TRBD1 (5 bases). The CDR3 loop spans 12 amino acids. In germline, CDR1 is MGHDK, CDR2 SYGVNS. V lost 7 bases to trimming and J lost 4 bases, with 10 bases between them. This CDR3 reads CASIGHAETQYF. The CDR3 nucleotides read TGTGCCAGCATCGGACATGCAGAGACCCAGTACTTC. The full variable domain, rest sourced from reference TRBV25-1 and TRBJ2-5, is EADIYQTPRYLVIGTGKKITLECSQTMGHDKMYWYQQDPGMELHLIHYSYGVNSTEKGDLSSESTVSRIRTEHFPLTLESARPSHTSQYLCASIGHAETQYFGPGTRLLVL.